This TCR beta chain was obtained from a study of T cells in Graves' hyperthyroidism and ophthalmopathy (dated by TCRdb to about 2019). Regarding the research as a whole: Peripheral blood was collected at initial diagnosis, before any treatment. TCR V-J signatures able to tell the groups apart were searched for in a discovery cohort of more than 90 patients, of whom around 43 had Graves' ophthalmopathy and 57 had stable Graves' hyperthyroidism. Prospective prediction of ophthalmopathy was tested in an independent validation cohort consisting of some 19 hyperthyroidism patients and around 16 patients who later progressed to ophthalmopathy. For training and testing, the approximately 92 patients in the discovery cohort were randomly divided in a 7:3 ratio. Thyroid tissue and blood T-cell repertoires from over 5 Graves' hyperthyroidism patients were also compared in the study. Once sampling was done, hyperthyroidism patients were given methimazole at a starting dose of 30 mg daily, whereas ophthalmopathy patients were given high-dose intravenous methylprednisolone. TCR Vbeta CDR3 sequencing of 135 peripheral blood samples (over 40 ophthalmopathy, some 75 hyperthyroidism and about 17 progressor patients) is reported in the paper. On the study overall, not on this receptor specifically: In validation, the model predicted progression to ophthalmopathy a median of about 6.8 months before onset, with 65% to 71% sensitivity and 72.22% specificity. Sample size was not statistically predetermined, and investigators were not blinded to group allocation. Most expanded thyroid clonotypes (frequency above 0.001) were also detected in blood, a finding suggesting that blood repertoires may reflect thyroid immune responses. In cross-validation, a model built on a 13 V-J signature told ophthalmopathy apart from stable hyperthyroidism with about 90% sensitivity and about 81% specificity, and in testing the same model reached 80%/75%.

A patient counted as having stable Graves' hyperthyroidism if no progression to ophthalmopathy occurred over 18 months of follow-up. Hyperthyroidism patients were aged 18 to 65 years and newly diagnosed, with disease duration of less than 2 months. Any patient with an uncontrolled infection, another autoimmune disease, pregnancy or lactation was excluded. Diagnoses were established on the basis of clinical symptoms, serum thyroxine and TRAb, thyroid ultrasound, and orbital computed tomography. PBMCs were separated from 8 to 10 ml of fresh peripheral blood using Ficoll-Paque density gradient centrifugation. Total RNA was extracted with Trizol reagent, and quality was checked on an Agilent 2100 Bioanalyzer. Amplification of TCR beta CDR3 regions was carried out from RNA transcripts. For the first round of RT-PCR on the TCR CDR3, the HTBI primer set was used together with the Qiagen OneStep RT-PCR kit. Libraries were constructed in a second round of multiplex PCR, after which size selection and purification were carried out. Libraries were sequenced paired-end with 100 bp reads on an Illumina HiSeq2000. The paper's data handling went like this. SOAPnuke was used to process the raw data, throwing out any read that contained adapters or uncalled bases, had a mean Phred below 15, or lacked an exact constant-primer or identifier match. High-quality paired reads were merged using COPE v1.2.5, and each unique nucleotide sequence was defined as a clonotype. MiTCR v1.1 was used to align the clonotypes against IMGT TRBV, TRBD and TRBJ reference segments. Analysis was restricted to V-J combinations with a frequency above 0.0001, which covered 98% to 99.2% of repertoires. A TCS score was defined as the ratio of F50 (clonal expansion) to E x V (chaos), with BLOSUM62-based TCRdist applied between CDR3 peptides within each V-J. Welch's t-statistics and random forest reduced around 550 V-J features to 13, which were used in a naive Bayes classifier (R e1071). TCRdb cleaned the public reads at Q25 with fastp, built clones with MiXCR and kept in-frame beta chains. CDR3 protein duplicates are merged, each entry listing the most common genes and DNA. The V and J calls come from TCRdb's annotation, not from the publication. The sample records roughly 700,000 distinct CDR3 sequences, approximately 15% of which are singletons. Together, the top ten hold 9.5% to 13% of the sample.

This clonotype has a handful of counts. Its antigen has not been determined. Within one base of it there is no much larger clone, and no base qualities were kept. The CDR3 goes from the cysteine to the phenylalanine over 14 residues. The DNA shown is the 42-base CDR3, in frame from base 1. CDR1 and CDR2 are read off the germline V gene (reference sequence) as GTSNPN and SVGIG. V is cut by 4 bases and J by 5 bases, and the space between the germline ends is 18 bases. The specimen was blood. The clonotype was recovered from a woman between 18 and 30 years old with Graves' hyperthyroidism. The chain is encoded by TRBV30 joined to TRBJ2-7, with the D gene call left open. The CDR3 loop reads CAWTDLSIVDEQYF. The bases are TGTGCCTGGACCGACCTTTCCATTGTGGACGAGCAGTACTTC.